In this sample, the clone carrying this T cell receptor (beta chain) turned up many times. Its matching antigen is unknown. The data derive from a study of T cells in Graves' hyperthyroidism and ophthalmopathy. Using RNA transcripts as the source, TCR beta CDR3 regions were amplified. HTBI primers were the set used in a first-round RT-PCR of the TCR CDR3. TCRdb called the multiplex PCR reads again in MiXCR, with one record for every CDR3 protein. The profile covers about 610,000 distinct CDR3 sequences, with roughly 46% appearing a single time and more than 7.5% taken by the ten largest. Study-wide results and caveats: Ophthalmopathy was separated from stable hyperthyroidism by a 13 V-J model.

The study enrolled patients aged 18 to 65 with newly diagnosed hyperthyroidism of under 2 months' duration. The sequence came from a woman aged 18-29 years with Graves' hyperthyroidism. Sequenced material: peripheral blood or thyroid tissue (not recorded which).

DNA for the CDR3: TGTGCCATCAGTGACACGGCTAGCGGGAGGGATGAGCAGTTCTTC. It translates to CAISDTASGRDEQFF. The chain carries TRBV10-3 and TRBJ2-7, with 12 positions matching TRBD2. The tail of the sequence fits TRBJ2-1 better, so the J call may be wrong. Germline CDR1 reads ENHRY; CDR2 reads SYGVKD. The CDR3 has 15 residues.